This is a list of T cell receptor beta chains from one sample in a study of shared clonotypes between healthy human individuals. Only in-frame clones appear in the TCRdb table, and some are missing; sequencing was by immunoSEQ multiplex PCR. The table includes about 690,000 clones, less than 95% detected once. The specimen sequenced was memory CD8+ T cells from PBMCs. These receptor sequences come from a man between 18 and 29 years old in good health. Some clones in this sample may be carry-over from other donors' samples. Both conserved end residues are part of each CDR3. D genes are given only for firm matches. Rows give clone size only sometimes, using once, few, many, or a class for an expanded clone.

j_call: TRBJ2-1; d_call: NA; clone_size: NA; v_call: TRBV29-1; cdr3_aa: CSVVASIYNEQFF; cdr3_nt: TGCAGCGTTGTGGCTAGTATCTACAATGAGCAGTTCTTC
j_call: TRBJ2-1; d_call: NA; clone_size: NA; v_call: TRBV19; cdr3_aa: CASSIRGGPPSYNEQFF; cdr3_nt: TGTGCCAGTAGTATTCGAGGCGGGCCCCCCTCCTACAATGAGCAGTTCTTC
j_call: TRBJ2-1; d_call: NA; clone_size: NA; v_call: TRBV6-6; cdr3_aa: CASRADVEQFF; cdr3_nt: TGTGCCAGCAGAGCTGACGTGGAGCAGTTCTTC
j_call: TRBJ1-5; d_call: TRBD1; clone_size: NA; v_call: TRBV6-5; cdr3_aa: CASSRGQGRQPQHF; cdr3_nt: TGTGCCAGCAGCCGAGGACAGGGACGCCAGCCCCAGCATTTT
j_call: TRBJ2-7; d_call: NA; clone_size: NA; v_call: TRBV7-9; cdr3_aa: CASSLAVAPNEQYF; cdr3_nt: TGTGCCAGCAGCTTAGCGGTCGCACCTAACGAGCAGTACTTC
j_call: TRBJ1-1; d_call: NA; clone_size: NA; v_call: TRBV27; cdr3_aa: CASSFRSWQALDGLTNTEAFF; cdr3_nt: TGTGCCAGCAGTTTTAGGTCGTGGCAGGCGCTGGACGGTCTAACGAACACTGAAGCTTTCTTT
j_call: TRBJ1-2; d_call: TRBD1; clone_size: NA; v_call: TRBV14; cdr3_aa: CASSQDHRGLYGYTF; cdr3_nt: TGTGCCAGCAGCCAAGACCACAGGGGACTCTATGGCTACACCTTC
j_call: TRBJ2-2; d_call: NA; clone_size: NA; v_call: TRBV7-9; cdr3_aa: CASSSQQGGELFF; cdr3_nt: TGTGCCAGCAGCTCCCAACAGGGCGGGGAGCTGTTTTTT
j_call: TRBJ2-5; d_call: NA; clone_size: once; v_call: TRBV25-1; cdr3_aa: CASSERGPLQETQYF; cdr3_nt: TGTGCCAGCAGTGAGAGGGGCCCCCTCCAAGAGACCCAGTACTTC
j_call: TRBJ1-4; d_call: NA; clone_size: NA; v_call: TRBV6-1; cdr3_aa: CASSEALRVGRSNLVGKLFF; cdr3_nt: TGTGCCAGCAGTGAAGCGCTTCGGGTGGGCAGATCGAATCTCGTGGGGAAACTGTTTTTT
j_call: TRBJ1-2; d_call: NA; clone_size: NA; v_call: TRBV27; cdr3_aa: CASSGDGPVDGYTF; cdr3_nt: TGTGCCAGCTCAGGTGACGGTCCAGTGGATGGCTACACCTTC
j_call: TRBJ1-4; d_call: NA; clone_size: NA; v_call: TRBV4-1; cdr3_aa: CASSHVLGGVKANEKLFF; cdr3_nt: TGCGCCAGCAGCCACGTCTTGGGGGGGGTGAAAGCTAATGAAAAACTGTTTTTT
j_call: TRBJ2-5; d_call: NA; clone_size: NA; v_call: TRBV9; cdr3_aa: CASSVGSYGRGETQYF; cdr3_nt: TGTGCCAGCAGCGTAGGATCATACGGGAGAGGAGAGACCCAGTACTTC
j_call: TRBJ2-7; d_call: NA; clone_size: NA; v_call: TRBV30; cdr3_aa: CAWSGVSIYEQYF; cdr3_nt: TGTGCCTGGAGTGGAGTCAGTATCTACGAGCAGTACTTC
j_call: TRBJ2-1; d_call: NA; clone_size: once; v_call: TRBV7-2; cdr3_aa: CASSPRDPHRHEQFF; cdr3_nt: TGTGCCAGCAGCCCCCGGGATCCTCACCGCCATGAGCAGTTCTTC
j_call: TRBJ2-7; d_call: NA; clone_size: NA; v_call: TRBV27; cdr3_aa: CASSFGTAGYEQYF; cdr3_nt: TGTGCCAGCAGTTTCGGGACAGCGGGGTACGAGCAGTACTTC
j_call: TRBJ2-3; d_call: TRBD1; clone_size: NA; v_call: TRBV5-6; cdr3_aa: CASSLGGTGAADTQYF; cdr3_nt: TGTGCCAGCAGCTTGGGGGGGACAGGGGCCGCAGATACGCAGTATTTT
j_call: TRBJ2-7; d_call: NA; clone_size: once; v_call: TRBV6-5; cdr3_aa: CASSYSKSGTAYEQYF; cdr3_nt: TGTGCCAGCAGTTACTCGAAATCGGGAACAGCCTACGAGCAGTACTTC
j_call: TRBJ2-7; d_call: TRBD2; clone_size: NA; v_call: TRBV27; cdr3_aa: CASSFETSGYEQYF; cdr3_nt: TGTGCCAGCAGTTTCGAGACTAGCGGATACGAGCAGTACTTC
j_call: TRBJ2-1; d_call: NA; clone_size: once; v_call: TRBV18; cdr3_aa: CASSPPRGIYNEQFF; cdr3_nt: TGTGCCAGCTCACCACCCAGGGGAATCTACAATGAGCAGTTCTTC
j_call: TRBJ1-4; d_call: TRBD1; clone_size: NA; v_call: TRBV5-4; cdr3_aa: CASSPQGGSEKLFF; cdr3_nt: TGTGCCAGCAGCCCACAGGGGGGAAGTGAAAAACTGTTTTTT
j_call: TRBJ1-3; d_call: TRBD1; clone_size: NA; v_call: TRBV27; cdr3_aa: CASSATGTGNTIYF; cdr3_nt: TGTGCCAGCAGCGCGACAGGGACTGGAAACACCATATATTTT
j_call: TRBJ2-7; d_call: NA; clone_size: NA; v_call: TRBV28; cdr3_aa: CASSLAREQYF; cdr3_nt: TGTGCCAGCAGTTTGGCAAGGGAGCAGTACTTC
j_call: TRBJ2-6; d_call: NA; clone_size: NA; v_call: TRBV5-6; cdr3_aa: CASSSKLSGSGANVLTF; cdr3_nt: TGTGCCAGCAGCTCAAAATTAAGTGGCTCTGGGGCCAACGTCCTGACTTTC
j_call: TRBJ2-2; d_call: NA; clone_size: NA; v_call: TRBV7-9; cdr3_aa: CASSPVWGVDTGELFF; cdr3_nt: TGTGCCAGCAGCCCGGTTTGGGGGGTTGACACCGGGGAGCTGTTTTTT
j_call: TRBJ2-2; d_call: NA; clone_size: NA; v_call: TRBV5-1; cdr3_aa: CASSWDLRSGELFF; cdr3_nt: TGCGCCAGCAGCTGGGACCTTCGATCCGGGGAGCTGTTTTTT
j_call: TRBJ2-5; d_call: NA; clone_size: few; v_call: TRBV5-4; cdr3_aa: CASSFYGSGEQYF; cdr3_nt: TGTGCCAGCAGCTTTTACGGGTCCGGGGAGCAGTACTTC
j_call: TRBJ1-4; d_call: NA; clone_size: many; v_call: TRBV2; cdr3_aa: CASSELRREKLFF; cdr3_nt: TGTGCCAGCAGTGAACTACGTCGTGAAAAACTGTTTTTT
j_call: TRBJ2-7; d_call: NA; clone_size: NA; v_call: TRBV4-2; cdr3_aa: CASSQARDSSYEQYF; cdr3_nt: TGTGCCAGCAGCCAAGCCCGGGACTCCTCCTACGAGCAGTACTTC
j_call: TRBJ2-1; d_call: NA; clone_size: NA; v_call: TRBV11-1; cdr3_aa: CASSQVRRAWVNEQFF; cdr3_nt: TGTGCCAGCAGCCAAGTTCGGCGAGCCTGGGTGAATGAGCAGTTCTTC
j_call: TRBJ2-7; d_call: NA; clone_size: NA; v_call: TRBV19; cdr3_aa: CASSLIWGSNEQYF; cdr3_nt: TGTGCCAGTAGTCTCATTTGGGGGTCAAACGAGCAGTACTTC
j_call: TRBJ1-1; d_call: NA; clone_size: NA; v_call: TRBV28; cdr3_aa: CASSQMAEAFF; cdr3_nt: TGTGCCAGCAGTCAAATGGCTGAAGCTTTCTTT
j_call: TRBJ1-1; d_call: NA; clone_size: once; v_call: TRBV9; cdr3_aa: CASSVDGNTEAFF; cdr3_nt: TGTGCCAGCAGCGTAGATGGAAACACTGAAGCTTTCTTT
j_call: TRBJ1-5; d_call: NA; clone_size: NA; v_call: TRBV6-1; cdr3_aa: CASSEGFRDNNQPQHF; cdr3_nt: TGTGCCAGCAGTGAAGGGTTTCGGGACAACAATCAGCCCCAGCATTTT
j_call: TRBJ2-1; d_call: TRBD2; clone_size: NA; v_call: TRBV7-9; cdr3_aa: CASSGGLAGVLSNEQFF; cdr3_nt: TGTGCCAGCAGCGGGGGACTAGCGGGAGTTTTGAGCAATGAGCAGTTCTTC
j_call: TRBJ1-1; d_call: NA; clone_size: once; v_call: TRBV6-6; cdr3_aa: CASSYDTRGETEAFF; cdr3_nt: TGTGCCAGCAGTTACGACACCCGGGGGGAGACTGAAGCTTTCTTT
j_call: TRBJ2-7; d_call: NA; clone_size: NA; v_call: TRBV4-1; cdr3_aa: CASSQDGHEQYF; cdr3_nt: TGCGCCAGCAGCCAAGACGGCCACGAGCAGTACTTC
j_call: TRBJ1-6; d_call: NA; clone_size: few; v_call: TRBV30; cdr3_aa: CAWSVRWGTEAHNSPLHF; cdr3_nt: TGTGCCTGGAGTGTACGGTGGGGGACGGAAGCCCATAATTCACCCCTCCACTTT
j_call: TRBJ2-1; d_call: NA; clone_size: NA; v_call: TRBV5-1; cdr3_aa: CASSPHASNYNEQFF; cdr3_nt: TGCGCCAGCAGCCCTCATGCGTCGAATTACAATGAGCAGTTCTTC
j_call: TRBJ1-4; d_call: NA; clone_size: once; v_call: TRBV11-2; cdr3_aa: CASSSPDKTNEKLFF; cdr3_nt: TGTGCCAGCAGCTCACCGGACAAGACTAATGAAAAACTGTTTTTT
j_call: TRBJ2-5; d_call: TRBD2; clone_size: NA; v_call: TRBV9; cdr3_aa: CASSVAWGLDQETQYF; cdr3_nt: TGTGCCAGCAGCGTAGCATGGGGACTAGACCAAGAGACCCAGTACTTC
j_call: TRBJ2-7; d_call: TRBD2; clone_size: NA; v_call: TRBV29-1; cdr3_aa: CSVVAGDYEQYF; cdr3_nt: TGCAGCGTTGTTGCGGGAGACTACGAGCAGTACTTC
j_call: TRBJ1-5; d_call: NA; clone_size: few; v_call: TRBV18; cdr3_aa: CASSPGTTDQPQHF; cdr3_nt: TGTGCCAGCTCACCGGGGACAACGGATCAGCCCCAGCATTTT
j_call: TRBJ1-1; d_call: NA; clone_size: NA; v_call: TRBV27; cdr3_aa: CASSLGGRWDTEAFF; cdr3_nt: TGTGCCAGCAGTTTAGGGGGGAGGTGGGACACTGAAGCTTTCTTT
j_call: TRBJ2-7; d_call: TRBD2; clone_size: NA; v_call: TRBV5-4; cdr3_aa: CASSSRTSGGEQYF; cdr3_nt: TGTGCCAGCAGCTCCCGGACTAGCGGTGGCGAGCAGTACTTC